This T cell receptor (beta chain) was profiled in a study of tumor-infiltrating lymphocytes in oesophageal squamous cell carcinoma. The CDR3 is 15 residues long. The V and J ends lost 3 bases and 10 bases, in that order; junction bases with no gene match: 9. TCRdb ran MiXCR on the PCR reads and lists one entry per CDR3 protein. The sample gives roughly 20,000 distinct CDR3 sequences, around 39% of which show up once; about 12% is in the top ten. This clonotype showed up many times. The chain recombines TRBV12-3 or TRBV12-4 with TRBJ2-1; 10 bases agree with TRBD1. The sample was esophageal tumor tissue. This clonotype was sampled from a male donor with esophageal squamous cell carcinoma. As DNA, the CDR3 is TGTGCCAGCAGTTTCTTGCGGGACAGGGGAGAGGAGCAGTTCTTC. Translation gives CASSFLRDRGEEQFF.